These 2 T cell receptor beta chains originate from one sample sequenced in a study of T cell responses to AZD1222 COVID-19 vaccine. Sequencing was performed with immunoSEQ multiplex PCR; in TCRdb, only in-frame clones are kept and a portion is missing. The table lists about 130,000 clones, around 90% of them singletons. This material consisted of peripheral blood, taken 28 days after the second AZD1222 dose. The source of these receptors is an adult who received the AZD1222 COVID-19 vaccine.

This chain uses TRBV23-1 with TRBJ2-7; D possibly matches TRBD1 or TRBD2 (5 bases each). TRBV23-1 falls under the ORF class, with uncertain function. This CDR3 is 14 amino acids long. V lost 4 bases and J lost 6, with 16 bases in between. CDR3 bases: TGCGCCAGCAGTCCTGGGACCAGTCCCCTCGAGCAGTACTTC. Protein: CASSPGTSPLEQYF.

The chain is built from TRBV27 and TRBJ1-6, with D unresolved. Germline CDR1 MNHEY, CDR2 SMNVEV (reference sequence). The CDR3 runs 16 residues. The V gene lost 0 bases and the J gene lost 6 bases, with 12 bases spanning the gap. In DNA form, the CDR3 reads TGTGCCAGCAGTTTATCTGCCAGGTCGGGTAATTCACCCCTCCACTTT. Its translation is CASSLSARSGNSPLHF.